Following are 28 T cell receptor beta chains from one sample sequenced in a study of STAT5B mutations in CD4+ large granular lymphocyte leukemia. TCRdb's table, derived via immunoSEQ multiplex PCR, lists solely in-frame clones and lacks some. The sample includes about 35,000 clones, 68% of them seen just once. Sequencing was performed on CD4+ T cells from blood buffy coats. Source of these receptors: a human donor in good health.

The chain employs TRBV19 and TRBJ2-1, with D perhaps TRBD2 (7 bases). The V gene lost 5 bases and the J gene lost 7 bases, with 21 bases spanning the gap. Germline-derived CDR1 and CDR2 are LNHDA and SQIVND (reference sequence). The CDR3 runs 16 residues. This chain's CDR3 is CASSLTGGLLGNEQFF. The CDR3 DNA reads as TGTGCCAGTAGTTTAACGGGGGGCCTCTTGGGGAATGAGCAGTTCTTC.

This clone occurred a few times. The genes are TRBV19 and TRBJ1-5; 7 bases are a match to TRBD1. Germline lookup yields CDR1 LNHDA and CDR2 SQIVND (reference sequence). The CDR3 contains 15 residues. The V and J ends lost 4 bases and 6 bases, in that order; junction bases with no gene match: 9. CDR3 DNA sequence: TGTGCCAGTAGTAACCAGGGGGGTTCGGGTCAGCCCCAGCATTTT. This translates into CASSNQGGSGQPQHF. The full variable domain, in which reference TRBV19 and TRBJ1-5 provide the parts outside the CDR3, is DGGITQSPKYLFRKEGQNVTLSCEQNLNHDAMYWYRQDPGQGLRLIYYSQIVNDFQKGDIAEGYSVSREKKESFPLTVTSAQKNPTAFYLCASSNQGGSGQPQHFGDGTRLSIL.

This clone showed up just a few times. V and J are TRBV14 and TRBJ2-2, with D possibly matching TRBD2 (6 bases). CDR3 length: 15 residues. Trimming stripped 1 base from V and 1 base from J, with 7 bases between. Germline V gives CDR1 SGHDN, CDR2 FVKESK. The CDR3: CASSQAGGNTGELFF. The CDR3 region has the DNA TGTGCCAGCAGCCAAGCCGGGGGGAACACCGGGGAGCTGTTTTTT.

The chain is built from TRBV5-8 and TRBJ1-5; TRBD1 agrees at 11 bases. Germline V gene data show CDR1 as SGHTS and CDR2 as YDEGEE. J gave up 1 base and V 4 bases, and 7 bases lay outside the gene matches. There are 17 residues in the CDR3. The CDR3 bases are TGTGCCAGCAGCCCCGGACAGGGGGCTCTAAGCAATCAGCCCCAGCATTTT. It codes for CASSPGQGALSNQPQHF.

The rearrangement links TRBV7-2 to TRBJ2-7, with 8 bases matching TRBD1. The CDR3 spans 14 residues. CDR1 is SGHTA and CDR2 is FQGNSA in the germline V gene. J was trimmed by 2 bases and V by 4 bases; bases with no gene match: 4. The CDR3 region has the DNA TGTGCCAGCAGCTCCGACAGGGGCACCTACGAGCAGTACTTC. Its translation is CASSSDRGTYEQYF.

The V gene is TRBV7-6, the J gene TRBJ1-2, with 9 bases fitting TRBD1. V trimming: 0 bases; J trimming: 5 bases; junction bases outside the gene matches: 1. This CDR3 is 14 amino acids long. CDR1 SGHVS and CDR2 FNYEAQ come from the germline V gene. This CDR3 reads CASSLAGTGYGYTF. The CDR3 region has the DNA TGTGCCAGCAGCTTAGCCGGGACAGGGTATGGCTACACCTTC.

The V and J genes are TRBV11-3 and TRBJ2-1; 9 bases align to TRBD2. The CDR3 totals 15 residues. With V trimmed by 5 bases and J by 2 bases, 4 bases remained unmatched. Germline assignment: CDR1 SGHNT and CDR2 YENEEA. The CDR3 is CASSPPSGAYNEQFF. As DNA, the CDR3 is TGTGCCAGCAGCCCCCCTAGCGGGGCCTACAATGAGCAGTTCTTC.

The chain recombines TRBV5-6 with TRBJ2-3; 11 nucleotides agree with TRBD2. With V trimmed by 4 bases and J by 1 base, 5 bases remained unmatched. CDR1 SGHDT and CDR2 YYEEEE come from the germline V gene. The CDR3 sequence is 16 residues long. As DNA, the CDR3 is TGTGCCAGCAGCCTCAAACTAGCGGGGGGCACAGATACGCAGTATTTT. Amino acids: CASSLKLAGGTDTQYF.

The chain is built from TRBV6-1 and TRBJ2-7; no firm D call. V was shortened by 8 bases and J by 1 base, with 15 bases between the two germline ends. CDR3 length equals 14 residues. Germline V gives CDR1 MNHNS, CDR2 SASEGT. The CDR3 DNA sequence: TGTGCCAGCGGCGTAGGCGGCCAGTCCTACGAGCAGTACTTC. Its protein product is CASGVGGQSYEQYF.

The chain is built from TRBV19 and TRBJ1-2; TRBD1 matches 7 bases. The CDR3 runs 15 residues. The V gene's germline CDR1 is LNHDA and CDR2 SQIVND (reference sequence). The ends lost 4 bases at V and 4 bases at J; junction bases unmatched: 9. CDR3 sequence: CASSTRQGNVYGYTF. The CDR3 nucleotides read TGTGCCAGTAGTACCCGACAGGGAAACGTCTATGGCTACACCTTC.

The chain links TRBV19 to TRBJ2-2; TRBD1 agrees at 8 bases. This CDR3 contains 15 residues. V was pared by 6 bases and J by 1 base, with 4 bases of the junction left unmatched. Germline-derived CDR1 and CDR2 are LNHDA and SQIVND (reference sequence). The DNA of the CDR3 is TGTGCCAGTAGACTACAGGGGGTGAACACCGGGGAGCTGTTTTTT. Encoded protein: CASRLQGVNTGELFF. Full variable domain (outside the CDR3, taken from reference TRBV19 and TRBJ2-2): DGGITQSPKYLFRKEGQNVTLSCEQNLNHDAMYWYRQDPGQGLRLIYYSQIVNDFQKGDIAEGYSVSREKKESFPLTVTSAQKNPTAFYLCASRLQGVNTGELFFGEGSRLTVL.

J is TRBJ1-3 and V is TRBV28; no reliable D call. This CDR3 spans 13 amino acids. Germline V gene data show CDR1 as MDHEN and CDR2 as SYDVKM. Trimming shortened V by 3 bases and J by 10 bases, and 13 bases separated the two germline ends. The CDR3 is CASSFSPLETIYF. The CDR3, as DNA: TGTGCCAGCAGTTTCTCTCCTTTAGAGACCATATATTTT.

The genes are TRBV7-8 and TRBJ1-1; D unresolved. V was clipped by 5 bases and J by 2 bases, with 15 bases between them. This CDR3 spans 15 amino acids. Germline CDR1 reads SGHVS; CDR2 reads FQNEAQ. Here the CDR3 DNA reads TGTGCCAGCAGCGATTATATATTTCCCAACACTGAAGCTTTCTTT. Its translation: CASSDYIFPNTEAFF.

Written as DNA, the CDR3 is TGTGCCAGCAGTGAAACAGGGATGGGAGCGGCACCCCTCCACTTT. This encodes CASSETGMGAAPLHF. The chain is built from TRBV2 and TRBJ1-6; weak D call: TRBD1 (6 bases). The CDR3 spans 15 residues. V lost 2 bases and J 11 bases, leaving 16 bases between the germline ends. The germline gives CDR1 SNHLY, CDR2 FYNNEI.

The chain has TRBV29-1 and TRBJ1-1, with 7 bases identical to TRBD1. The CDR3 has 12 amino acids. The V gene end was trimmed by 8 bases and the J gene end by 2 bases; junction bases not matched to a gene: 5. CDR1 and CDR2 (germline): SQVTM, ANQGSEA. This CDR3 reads CSSRTGNTEAFF. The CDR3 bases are TGCAGCTCCCGGACAGGTAACACTGAAGCTTTCTTT.

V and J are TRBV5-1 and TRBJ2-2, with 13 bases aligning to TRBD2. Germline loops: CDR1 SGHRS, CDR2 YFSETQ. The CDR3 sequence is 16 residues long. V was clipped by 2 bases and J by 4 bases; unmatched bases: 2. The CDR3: CASSLRLAGGTGELFF. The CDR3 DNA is TGCGCCAGCAGCTTACGACTAGCGGGGGGCACCGGGGAGCTGTTTTTT. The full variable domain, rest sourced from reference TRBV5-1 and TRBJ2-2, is KAGVTQTPRYLIKTRGQQVTLSCSPISGHRSVSWYQQTPGQGLQFLFEYFSETQRNKGNFPGRFSGRQFSNSRSEMNVSTLELGDSALYLCASSLRLAGGTGELFFGEGSRLTVL.

CDR3 in amino acids: CASSLGRRANTGELFF. In nucleotides, the CDR3 is TGTGCCAGCAGCTTGGGACGGCGCGCGAACACCGGGGAGCTGTTTTTT. This chain links TRBV5-4 with TRBJ2-2; D unclear. Trimming took 0 bases from V and 0 from J, leaving 9 bases between them. Germline CDR1 reads SGHNT; CDR2 reads YYREEE (reference sequence). The CDR3 spans 16 residues.

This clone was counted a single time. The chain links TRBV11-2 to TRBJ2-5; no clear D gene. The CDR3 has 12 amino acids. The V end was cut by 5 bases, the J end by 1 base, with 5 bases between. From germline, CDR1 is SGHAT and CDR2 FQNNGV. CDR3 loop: CASSPLQETQYF. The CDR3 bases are TGTGCCAGCAGCCCTCTCCAAGAGACCCAGTACTTC.

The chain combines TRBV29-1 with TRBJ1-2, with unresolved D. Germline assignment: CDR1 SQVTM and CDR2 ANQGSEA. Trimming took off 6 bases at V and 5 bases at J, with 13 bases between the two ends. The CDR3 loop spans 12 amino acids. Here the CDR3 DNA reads TGCAGCGTCCAGACGGGGAATTATGGCTACACCTTC. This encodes CSVQTGNYGYTF.

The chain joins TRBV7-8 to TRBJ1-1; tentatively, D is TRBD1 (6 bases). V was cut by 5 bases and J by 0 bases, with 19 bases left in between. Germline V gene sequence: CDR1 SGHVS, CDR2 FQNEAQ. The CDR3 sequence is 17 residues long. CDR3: CASSLQTGYPLNTEAFF. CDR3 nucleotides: TGTGCCAGCAGCCTACAAACAGGGTACCCTTTGAACACTGAAGCTTTCTTT.

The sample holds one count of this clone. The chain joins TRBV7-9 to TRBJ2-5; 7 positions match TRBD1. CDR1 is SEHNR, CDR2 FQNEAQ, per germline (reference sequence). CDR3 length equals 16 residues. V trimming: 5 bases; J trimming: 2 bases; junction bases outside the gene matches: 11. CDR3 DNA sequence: TGTGCCAGCAGCCGATCCTTTGACAGGGAACAAGAGACCCAGTACTTC. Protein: CASSRSFDREQETQYF.

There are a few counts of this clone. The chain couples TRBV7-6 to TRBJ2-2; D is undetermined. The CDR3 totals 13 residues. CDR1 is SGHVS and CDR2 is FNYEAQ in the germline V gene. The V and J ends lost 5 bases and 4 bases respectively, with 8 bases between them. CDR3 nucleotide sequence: TGTGCCAGCAGCCCCGGTGGCACCGGGGAGCTGTTTTTT. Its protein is CASSPGGTGELFF.

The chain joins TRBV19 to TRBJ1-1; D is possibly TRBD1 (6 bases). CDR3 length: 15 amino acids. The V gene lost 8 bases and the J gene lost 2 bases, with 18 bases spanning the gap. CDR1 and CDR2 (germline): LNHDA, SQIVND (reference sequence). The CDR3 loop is CASAANRATNTEAFF. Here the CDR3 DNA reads TGTGCCAGTGCCGCTAACAGGGCTACCAACACTGAAGCTTTCTTT.

The CDR3 loop reads CASRPLSDTQYF. CDR3 sequence (DNA): TGTGCCAGCAGACCCCTATCGGATACGCAGTATTTT. The chain recombines TRBV6-1 with TRBJ2-3; unclear D gene. Germline V gives CDR1 MNHNS, CDR2 SASEGT. This CDR3 region has 12 residues. V was cut by 6 bases and J by 6 bases, with 10 bases left in between.

CDR3 DNA sequence: TGTGCCAGCAGCTCCCCCTCGGGGGGGGGCTATGGCTACACCTTC. Protein: CASSSPSGGGYGYTF. V gene TRBV7-9 combines with J gene TRBJ1-2; maybe TRBD1 (5 bases). Germline assignment: CDR1 SEHNR and CDR2 FQNEAQ (reference sequence). The CDR3 contains 15 residues. V was pared by 4 bases and J by 4 bases, with 16 bases between.

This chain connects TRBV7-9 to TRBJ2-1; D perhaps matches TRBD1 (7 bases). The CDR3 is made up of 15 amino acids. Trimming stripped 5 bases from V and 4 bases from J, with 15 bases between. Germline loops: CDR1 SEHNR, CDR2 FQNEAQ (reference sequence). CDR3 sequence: CASSPAGQPYNEQFF. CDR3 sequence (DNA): TGTGCCAGCAGCCCCGCGGGACAGCCTTACAATGAGCAGTTCTTC.

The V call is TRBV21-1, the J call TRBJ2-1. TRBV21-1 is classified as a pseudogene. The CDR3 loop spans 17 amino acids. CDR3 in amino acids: CASSKGKTVSSYNEQFF. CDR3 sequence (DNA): TGTGCCAGCAGCAAAGGAAAGACGGTGAGCTCCTACAATGAGCAGTTCTTC.

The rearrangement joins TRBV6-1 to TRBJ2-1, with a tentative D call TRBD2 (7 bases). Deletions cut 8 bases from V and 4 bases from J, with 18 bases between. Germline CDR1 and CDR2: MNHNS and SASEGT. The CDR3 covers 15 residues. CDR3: CASSAGAGSYNEQFF. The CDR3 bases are TGTGCCAGCTCCGCGGGGGCCGGGTCATACAATGAGCAGTTCTTC.